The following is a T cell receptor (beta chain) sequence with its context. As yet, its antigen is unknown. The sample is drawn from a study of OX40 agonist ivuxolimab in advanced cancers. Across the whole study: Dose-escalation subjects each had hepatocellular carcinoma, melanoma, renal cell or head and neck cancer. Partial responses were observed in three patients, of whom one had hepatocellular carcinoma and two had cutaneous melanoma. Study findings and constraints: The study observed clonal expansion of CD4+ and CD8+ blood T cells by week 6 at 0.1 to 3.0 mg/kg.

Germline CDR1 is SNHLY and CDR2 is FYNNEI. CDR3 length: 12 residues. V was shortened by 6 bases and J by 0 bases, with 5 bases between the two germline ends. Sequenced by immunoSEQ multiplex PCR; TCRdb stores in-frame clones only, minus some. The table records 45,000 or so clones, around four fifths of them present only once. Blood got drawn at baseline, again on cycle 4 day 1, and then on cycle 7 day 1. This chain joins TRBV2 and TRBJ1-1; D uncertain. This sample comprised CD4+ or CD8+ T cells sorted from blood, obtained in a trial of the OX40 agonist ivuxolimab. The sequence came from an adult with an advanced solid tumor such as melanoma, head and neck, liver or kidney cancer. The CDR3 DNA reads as TGTGCCAGCAGAGCGGTGAACACTGAAGCTTTCTTT. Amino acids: CASRAVNTEAFF.